This T cell receptor (beta chain) was found in a study of T cell changes during pregnancy in multiple sclerosis. The CDR3 loop spans 14 amino acids. V shed 8 bases and J shed 1 base, with 14 bases lying between them. CDR1 LNHNV and CDR2 YYDKDF come from the germline V gene (reference sequence). Assay used: immunoSEQ multiplex PCR; TCRdb lists only in-frame clones, some missing. The sample lists 30,000 to 45,000 clones, 80% to 95% occurring once. This chain uses TRBV15 with TRBJ1-1, with a tentative D call TRBD1 (6 bases). This receptor was taken from a female donor with multiple sclerosis, enrolled in a pregnancy study. The starting material was CD8+ T cells from peripheral blood mononuclear cells, obtained before pregnancy. In DNA, the CDR3 is TGTGCCACCGTCCCGGGACACCGGAACACTGAAGCTTTCTTT. It translates to CATVPGHRNTEAFF.